This T cell receptor beta chain was observed in a study of identical twins. Each cDNA held unique molecular identifiers, and template switching gave it a universal primer site. TCRdb processed the 5' RACE reads anew with MiXCR; each CDR3 protein has one entry. This table has under 450,000 distinct CDR3 sequences, about a fifth appearing once. There are a few counts of this clonotype. What it binds is unknown. The study's findings and limits: Reduced insertions were recorded for abundant cord blood beta clonotypes, with no such pattern in memory repertoires. Twin-shared out-of-frame alpha sequences were enriched for low generation probability.

This receptor was obtained from a man in his fifties or sixties in good health. Source material: naive T cells sorted from blood.

CDR3 coding DNA: TGTGCCACAACGGACAGGCACACCGGGGAGCTGTTTTTT. Its protein product is CATTDRHTGELFF. V is TRBV24-1 and J is TRBJ2-2; TRBD1 agrees at 7 bases. Germline-derived CDR1 and CDR2 are KGHDR and SFDVKD. V gave up 10 bases and J gave up 3 bases; unmatched junction bases: 4. The CDR3 spans 13 residues.